This T cell receptor beta chain was obtained from a study of blood T cell repertoires in COVID-19. Repertoires were generated with immunoSEQ multiplex PCR, while TCRdb's copy carries only in-frame clones and drops some. The sample contains under 300,000 clones, around 84% of which appear only once. J was trimmed by 5 bases and V by 2 bases; bases with no gene match: 4. This CDR3 is 15 amino acids long. Germline assignment: CDR1 MNHEY and CDR2 SVGAGI. The TCR was taken from a woman in her thirties or forties who had recovered from COVID-19. This rearrangement joins TRBV6-5 to TRBJ1-2, with 11 bases that match TRBD1. Sequences were obtained from peripheral blood. The CDR3 coding sequence is TGTGCCAGCAGTTACCCCGGACAGGGGGCGTATGGCTACACCTTC. Its protein product is CASSYPGQGAYGYTF.